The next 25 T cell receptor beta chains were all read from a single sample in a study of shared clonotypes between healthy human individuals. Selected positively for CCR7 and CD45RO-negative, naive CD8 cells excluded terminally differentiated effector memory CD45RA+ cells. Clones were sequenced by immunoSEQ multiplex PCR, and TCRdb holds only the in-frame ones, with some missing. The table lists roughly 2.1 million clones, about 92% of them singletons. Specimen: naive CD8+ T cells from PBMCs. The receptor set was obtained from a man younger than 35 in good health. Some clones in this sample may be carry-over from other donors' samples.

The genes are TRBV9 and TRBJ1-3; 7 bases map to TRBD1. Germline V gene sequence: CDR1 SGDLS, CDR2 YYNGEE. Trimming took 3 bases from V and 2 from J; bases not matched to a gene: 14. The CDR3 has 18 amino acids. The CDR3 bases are TGTGCCAGCAGCGCAACAGGGACAGCCATCGGGCCTGGAAACACCATATATTTT. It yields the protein CASSATGTAIGPGNTIYF. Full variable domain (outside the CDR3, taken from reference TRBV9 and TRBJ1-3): DSGVTQTPKHLITATGQRVTLRCSPRSGDLSVYWYQQSLDQGLQFLIQYYNGEERAKGNILERFSAQQFPDLHSELNLSSLELGDSALYFCASSATGTAIGPGNTIYFGEGSWLTVV.

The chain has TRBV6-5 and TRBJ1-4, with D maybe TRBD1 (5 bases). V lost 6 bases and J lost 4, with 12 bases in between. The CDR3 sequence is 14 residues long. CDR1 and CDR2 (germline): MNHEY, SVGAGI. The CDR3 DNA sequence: TGTGCCAGCAGCCCGGGACGATTTAATGAAAAACTGTTTTTT. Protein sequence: CASSPGRFNEKLFF.

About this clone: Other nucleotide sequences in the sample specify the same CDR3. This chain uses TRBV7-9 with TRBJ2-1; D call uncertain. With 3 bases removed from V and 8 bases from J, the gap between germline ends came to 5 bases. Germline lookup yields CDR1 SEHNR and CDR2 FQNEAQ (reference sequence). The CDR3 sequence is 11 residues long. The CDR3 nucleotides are TGTGCCAGCAGCTTGGTCGATGAGCAGTTCTTC. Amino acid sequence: CASSLVDEQFF.

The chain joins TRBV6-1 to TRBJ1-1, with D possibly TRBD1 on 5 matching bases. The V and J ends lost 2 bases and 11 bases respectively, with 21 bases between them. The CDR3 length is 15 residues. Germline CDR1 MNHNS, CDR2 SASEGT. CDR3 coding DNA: TGTGCCAGCAGTGAATTTAAAAGGGGCTTCGTGTCGGCTTTCTTT. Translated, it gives CASSEFKRGFVSAFF.

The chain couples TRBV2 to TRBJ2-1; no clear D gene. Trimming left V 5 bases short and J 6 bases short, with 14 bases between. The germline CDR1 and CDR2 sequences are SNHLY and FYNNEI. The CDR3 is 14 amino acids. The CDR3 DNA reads TGTGCCAGCAGTCCCCGGTACAGTGTCAATGAGCAGTTCTTC. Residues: CASSPRYSVNEQFF.

As DNA, the CDR3 is TGTGCCAGCAGTCCAGGGAACAATCAGCCCCAGCATTTT. This sequence encodes CASSPGNNQPQHF. The J gene is TRBJ1-5, the V gene TRBV13, with D maybe TRBD1 (5 bases). Trimming shortened V by 6 bases and J by 3 bases, and 9 bases separated the two germline ends. The CDR3 has 13 residues. Germline-derived CDR1 and CDR2 are PRHDT and FYEKMQ (reference sequence).

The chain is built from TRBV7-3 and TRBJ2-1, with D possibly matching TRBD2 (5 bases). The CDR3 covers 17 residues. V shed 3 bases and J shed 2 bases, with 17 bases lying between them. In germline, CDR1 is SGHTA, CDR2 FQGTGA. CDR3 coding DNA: TGTGCCAGCAGCTTGCTGCTCAAAGGGAGCGCCTACAATGAGCAGTTCTTC. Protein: CASSLLLKGSAYNEQFF.

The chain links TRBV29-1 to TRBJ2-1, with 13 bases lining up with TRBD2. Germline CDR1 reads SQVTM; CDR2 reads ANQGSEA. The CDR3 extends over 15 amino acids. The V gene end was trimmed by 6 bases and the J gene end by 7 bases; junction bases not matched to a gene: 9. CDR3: CSVLGLAGVGNEQFF. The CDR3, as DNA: TGCAGCGTCCTTGGACTAGCGGGAGTAGGGAATGAGCAGTTCTTC.

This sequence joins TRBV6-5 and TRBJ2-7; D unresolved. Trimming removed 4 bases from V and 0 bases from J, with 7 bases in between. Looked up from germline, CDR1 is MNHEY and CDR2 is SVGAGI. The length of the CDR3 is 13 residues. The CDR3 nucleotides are TGTGCCAGCAGTTGGGCAGACTCCTACGAGCAGTACTTC. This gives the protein CASSWADSYEQYF.

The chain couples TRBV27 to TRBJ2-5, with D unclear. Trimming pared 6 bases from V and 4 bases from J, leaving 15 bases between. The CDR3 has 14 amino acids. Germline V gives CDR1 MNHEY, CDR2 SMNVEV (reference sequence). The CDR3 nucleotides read TGTGCCAGCAGCCCCTTGGCAGAACGAGAGACCCAGTACTTC. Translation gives CASSPLAERETQYF.

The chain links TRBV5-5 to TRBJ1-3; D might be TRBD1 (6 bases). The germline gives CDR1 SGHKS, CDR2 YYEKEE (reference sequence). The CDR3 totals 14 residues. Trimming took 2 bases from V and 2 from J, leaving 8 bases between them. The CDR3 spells CASSLAGAGNTIYF. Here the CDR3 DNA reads TGTGCCAGCAGCTTAGCAGGGGCTGGAAACACCATATATTTT.

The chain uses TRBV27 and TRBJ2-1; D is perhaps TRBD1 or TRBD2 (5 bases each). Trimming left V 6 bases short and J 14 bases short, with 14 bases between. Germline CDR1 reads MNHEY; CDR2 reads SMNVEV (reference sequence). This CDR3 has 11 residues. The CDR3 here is CASSRGPSEFF. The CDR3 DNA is TGTGCCAGCAGCCGGGGACCTTCTGAGTTCTTC.

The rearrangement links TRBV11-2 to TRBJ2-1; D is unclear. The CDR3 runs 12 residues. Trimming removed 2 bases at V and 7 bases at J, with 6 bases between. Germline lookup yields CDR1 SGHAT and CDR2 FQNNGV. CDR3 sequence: CASSLKLNEQFF. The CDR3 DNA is TGTGCCAGCAGCTTAAAACTAAATGAGCAGTTCTTC.

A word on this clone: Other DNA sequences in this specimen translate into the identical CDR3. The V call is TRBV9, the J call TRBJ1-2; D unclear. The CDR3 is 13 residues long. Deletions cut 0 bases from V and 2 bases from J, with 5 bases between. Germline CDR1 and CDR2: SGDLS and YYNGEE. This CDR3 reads CASSVGGNYGYTF. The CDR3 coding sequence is TGTGCCAGCAGCGTAGGAGGGAACTATGGCTACACCTTC.

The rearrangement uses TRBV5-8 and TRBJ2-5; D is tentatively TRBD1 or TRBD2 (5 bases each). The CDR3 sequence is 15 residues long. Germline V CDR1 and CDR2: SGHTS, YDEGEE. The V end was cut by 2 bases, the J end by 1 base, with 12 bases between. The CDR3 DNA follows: TGTGCCAGCAGCTTCAGGGATCGGGGCCAAGAGACCCAGTACTTC. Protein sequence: CASSFRDRGQETQYF. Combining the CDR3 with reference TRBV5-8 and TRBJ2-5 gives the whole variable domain EAGVTQSPTHLIKTRGQQATLRCSPISGHTSVYWYQQALGLGLQFLLWYDEGEERNRGNFPPRFSGRQFPNYSSELNVNALELEDSALYLCASSFRDRGQETQYFGPGTRLLVL.

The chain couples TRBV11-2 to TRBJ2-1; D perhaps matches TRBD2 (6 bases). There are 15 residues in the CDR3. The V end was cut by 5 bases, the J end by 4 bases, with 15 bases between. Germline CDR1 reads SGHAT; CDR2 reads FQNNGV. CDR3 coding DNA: TGTGCCAGCAGCGACGCGGGATCAAATTACAATGAGCAGTTCTTC. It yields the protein CASSDAGSNYNEQFF.

The DNA of the CDR3 is TGTGCCAGTAGTGTATACCCGGGACAGACCTACGAGCAGTACTTC. Its translation: CASSVYPGQTYEQYF. This sequence joins TRBV19 and TRBJ2-7; 7 bases align to TRBD1. V trimming: 5 bases; J trimming: 2 bases; junction bases outside the gene matches: 9. The CDR3 has 15 amino acids. Germline V gene lookup returns CDR1 LNHDA and CDR2 SQIVND (reference sequence).

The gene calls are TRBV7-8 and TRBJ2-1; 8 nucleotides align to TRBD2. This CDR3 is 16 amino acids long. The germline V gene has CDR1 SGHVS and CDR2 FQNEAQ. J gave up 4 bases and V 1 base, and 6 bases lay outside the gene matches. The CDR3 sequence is CASSLGTSQIYNEQFF. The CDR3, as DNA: TGTGCCAGCAGCTTAGGGACTAGCCAAATATACAATGAGCAGTTCTTC.

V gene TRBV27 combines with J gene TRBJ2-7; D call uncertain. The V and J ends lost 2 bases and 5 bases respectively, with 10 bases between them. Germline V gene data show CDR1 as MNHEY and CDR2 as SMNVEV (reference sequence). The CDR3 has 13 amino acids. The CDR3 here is CASSLILGNEQYF. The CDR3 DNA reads TGTGCCAGCAGTTTAATATTGGGAAACGAGCAGTACTTC.

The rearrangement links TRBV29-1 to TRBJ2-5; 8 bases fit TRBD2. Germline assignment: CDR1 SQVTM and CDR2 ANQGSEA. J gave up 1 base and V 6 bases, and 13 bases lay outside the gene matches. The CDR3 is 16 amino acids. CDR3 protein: CSVLLADKSPQETQYF. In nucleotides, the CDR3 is TGCAGCGTCCTACTAGCGGACAAAAGCCCCCAAGAGACCCAGTACTTC.

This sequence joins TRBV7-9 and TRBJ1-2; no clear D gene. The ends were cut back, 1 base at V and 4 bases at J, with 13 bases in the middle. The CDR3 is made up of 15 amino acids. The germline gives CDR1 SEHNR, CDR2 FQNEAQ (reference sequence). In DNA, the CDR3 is TGTGCCAGCAGCTTAGGGGCGGCAGATGTCTATGGCTACACCTTC. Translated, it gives CASSLGAADVYGYTF.

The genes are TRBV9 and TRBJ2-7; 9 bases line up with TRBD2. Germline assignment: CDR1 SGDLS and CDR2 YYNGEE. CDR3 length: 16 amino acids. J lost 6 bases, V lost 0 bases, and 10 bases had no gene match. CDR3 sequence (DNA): TGTGCCAGCAGCGTAGACGGGGGGACTAGCAGTATCGAGCAGTACTTC. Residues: CASSVDGGTSSIEQYF.

The CDR3 DNA reads TGTGCCAGCAGCCCCAGGTTGGGGCCAGATACGCAGTATTTT. As protein: CASSPRLGPDTQYF. The rearrangement joins TRBV9 to TRBJ2-3; possibly TRBD1 for D (5 bases). The CDR3 is made up of 14 amino acids. Trimming shortened V by 4 bases and J by 4 bases, and 13 bases separated the two germline ends. Germline V gene data show CDR1 as SGDLS and CDR2 as YYNGEE.

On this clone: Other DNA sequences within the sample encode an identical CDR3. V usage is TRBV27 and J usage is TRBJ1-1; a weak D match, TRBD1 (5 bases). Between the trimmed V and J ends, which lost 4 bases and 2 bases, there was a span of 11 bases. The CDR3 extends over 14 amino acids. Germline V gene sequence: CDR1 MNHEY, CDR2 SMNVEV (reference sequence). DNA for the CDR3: TGTGCCAGCAGTTCGCCGGGACTAAACACTGAAGCTTTCTTT. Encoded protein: CASSSPGLNTEAFF.

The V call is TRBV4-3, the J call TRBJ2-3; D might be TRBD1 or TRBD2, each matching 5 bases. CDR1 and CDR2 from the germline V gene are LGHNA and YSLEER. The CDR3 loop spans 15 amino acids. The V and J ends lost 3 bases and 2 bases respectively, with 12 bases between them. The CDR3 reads CASSHGTRFTDTQYF. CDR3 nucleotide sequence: TGCGCCAGCAGCCATGGGACCCGGTTCACAGATACGCAGTATTTT.